Following are 28 T cell receptor beta chains from one sample sequenced in a study of T cells in Graves' hyperthyroidism and ophthalmopathy. Amplification targeted TCR beta CDR3 regions from RNA transcripts. RT-PCR in the first round (using the HTBI primer set) targeted the TCR CDR3. TCRdb fed the multiplex PCR reads into MiXCR, producing one record per CDR3 protein. The repertoire holds 400,000 to 500,000 distinct CDR3 sequences, approximately 15% seen once, with 15% to 20% in the top ten. Specimen: blood. Source of these receptors: a woman between 18 and 29 years old with Graves' hyperthyroidism.

This clonotype came up a few times. The DNA for the CDR3 is TGTGCCAGCAGCGTAGGGGTCACAGATACGCAGTATTTT. This sequence encodes CASSVGVTDTQYF. V is TRBV9 and J is TRBJ2-3; D remains unclear. This CDR3 is built from 13 residues. The germline V and J ends were trimmed by 0 bases and 2 bases, with 4 bases remaining between them. From germline, CDR1 is SGDLS and CDR2 YYNGEE.

The genes are TRBV2 and TRBJ1-6; 9 bases map to TRBD1. The CDR3 runs 15 residues. CDR1 is SNHLY and CDR2 is FYNNEI in the germline V gene. V was clipped by 7 bases and J by 9 bases; unmatched bases: 10. The DNA for the CDR3 is TGTGCCAGCACCTACCAGGGACAGGGAGTTTCACCCCTCCACTTT. The encoded protein is CASTYQGQGVSPLHF.

This clonotype was picked up many times. This chain links TRBV6-6 with TRBJ2-5, with 9 bases fitting TRBD2. CDR3 length: 15 residues. The junction had 3 bases not matched to a gene; V was cut back by 0 bases and J by 4 bases. Germline lookup yields CDR1 MNHNY and CDR2 SVGAGI (reference sequence). This CDR3 is CASSYSGGRGETQYF. The CDR3 DNA is TGTGCCAGCAGTTACTCGGGCGGGAGGGGAGAGACCCAGTACTTC.

This chain links TRBV5-1 with TRBJ2-5, with 8 bases matching TRBD2. This CDR3 comprises 17 residues. Germline lookup yields CDR1 SGHRS and CDR2 YFSETQ. J gave up 3 bases and V 0 bases, and 10 bases lay outside the gene matches. Here the CDR3 DNA reads TGCGCCAGCAGCTTGGATGAGACGGGAGGGCCGAAAGAGACCCAGTACTTC. Translated, it gives CASSLDETGGPKETQYF.

This clonotype was recorded many times. This chain connects TRBV6-1 to TRBJ1-6, with 7 bases lining up with TRBD1. The ends lost 5 bases at V and 8 bases at J; junction bases unmatched: 6. The length of the CDR3 is 14 residues. CDR1 and CDR2 (germline): MNHNS, SASEGT. CDR3 DNA: TGTGCCAGCAGTTCGACAGGGCAGGATTCACCCCTCCACTTT. Translated: CASSSTGQDSPLHF.

This clonotype has just a few counts. This sequence joins TRBV7-6 and TRBJ2-7, with D perhaps assigned TRBD1 or TRBD2 (5 bases each). Deletions cut 1 base from V and 2 bases from J, with 12 bases between. CDR3 length: 15 amino acids. Germline values: CDR1 SGHVS, CDR2 FNYEAQ. CDR3 sequence reads: CASSLGEGRTYEQYF. DNA of the CDR3: TGTGCCAGCAGCTTAGGCGAGGGACGAACCTACGAGCAGTACTTC.

This clonotype was seen only a few times. The CDR3 end shows no conserved phenylalanine or tryptophan, and so a read error is likely. The gene calls are TRBV12-3 or TRBV12-4 and TRBJ1-1; D unclear. The V end was cut by 7 bases, the J end by 1 base, with 10 bases between. The CDR3 has 13 amino acids. The CDR3 loop is CASTPTGNTEAFS. In nucleotides, the CDR3 is TGTGCCAGCACCCCGACGGGGAACACTGAAGCTTTCTCT.

This clonotype was observed a handful of times. The gene calls are TRBV6-5 and TRBJ1-1, with D possibly TRBD1 on 5 matching bases. CDR3 length equals 15 residues. In germline, CDR1 is MNHEY, CDR2 SVGAGI. Between the trimmed V and J ends, which lost 0 bases and 4 bases, there was a span of 12 bases. CDR3 DNA sequence: TGTGCCAGCAGTTACTCGCCAGGGTCGTTCACTGAAGCTTTCTTT. Its translation: CASSYSPGSFTEAFF.

In this sample, this clonotype turned up many times. The DNA of the CDR3 is TGTGCCAGCAGCTTAGGTCCCCTAGCCTCAGATACGCAGTATTTT. It translates to CASSLGPLASDTQYF. V is TRBV7-3 and J is TRBJ2-3, with a possible D match to TRBD2 (5 bases). Between the trimmed V and J ends, which lost 2 bases and 4 bases, there was a span of 13 bases. Per the germline V gene, CDR1 is SGHTA and CDR2 is FQGTGA. The CDR3 spans 15 residues.

This clonotype has at least ten counts. The chain links TRBV11-3 to TRBJ1-3; 10 bases match TRBD1. V lost 3 bases and J lost 3; bases outside the gene matches: 5. CDR1 and CDR2 from the germline V gene are SGHNT and YENEEA. This CDR3 is 16 amino acids long. CDR3 loop: CASSFRQGAVGNTIYF. The DNA of the CDR3 is TGTGCCAGCAGCTTCAGACAGGGGGCTGTTGGAAACACCATATATTTT.

This clonotype has a handful of counts. The CDR3 DNA reads as TGTGCCTCAAATCACCCGGGCTACGAGCAGTACGTC. Translated, it gives CASNHPGYEQYV. The rearrangement joins TRBV6-1 to TRBJ2-7; D gene ambiguous. CDR3 length: 12 residues. The germline gives CDR1 MNHNS, CDR2 SASEGT. V was clipped by 11 bases and J by 3 bases, with 14 bases between them.

This clonotype appeared many times. This sequence joins TRBV18 and TRBJ2-2; 7 bases agree with TRBD1. CDR1 KGHSH and CDR2 LQKENI come from the germline V gene. V lost 1 base, J lost 2 bases, and 1 base stayed unmatched. CDR3 size: 15 residues. The chain's CDR3 is CASSPQGANTGELFF. CDR3 bases: TGTGCCAGCTCACCACAGGGGGCCAACACCGGGGAGCTGTTTTTT.

This clonotype was seen a few times. The chain links TRBV3-1 to TRBJ2-4; TRBD1 is a possible D gene (6 bases). The CDR3 runs 16 residues. Trimming shortened V by 1 base and J by 3 bases, and 13 bases separated the two germline ends. Germline V lookup: CDR1 LGHDT, CDR2 YNNKEL (reference sequence). The CDR3: CASSQGGPAVKNIQYF. The CDR3 nucleotides read TGTGCCAGCAGCCAAGGGGGGCCAGCGGTCAAAAACATTCAGTACTTC.

This chain connects TRBV27 to TRBJ2-3; TRBD2 matches 14 bases. The V segment lost 2 bases and the J segment 6 bases; nucleotides outside the gene matches: 10. This CDR3 has 18 residues. Germline values: CDR1 MNHEY, CDR2 SMNVEV (reference sequence). CDR3 DNA: TGTGCCAGCAGTTTAATAAACCGACTAGCGGGAGGGCGGGATACGCAGTATTTT. Translation gives CASSLINRLAGGRDTQYF.

This clonotype showed up many times. V is TRBV10-2 and J is TRBJ1-2, with 8 bases lining up with TRBD1. The V gene end was trimmed by 2 bases and the J gene end by 6 bases; junction bases not matched to a gene: 2. The CDR3 is 13 amino acids. In germline, CDR1 is WSHSY, CDR2 SAAADI. The CDR3 DNA sequence: TGCGCCAGCAGTGAGCTGACAGGGGATGGCTACACCTTC. Translated, it gives CASSELTGDGYTF.

On this clonotype: A read error is possible here, since a much larger clone lies one base away. V gene TRBV14 combines with J gene TRBJ1-1; tentatively, D is TRBD1 (5 bases). The V and J ends lost 1 base and 3 bases respectively, with 6 bases between them. The CDR3 runs 13 residues. Germline V gene lookup returns CDR1 SGHDN and CDR2 FVKESK. The CDR3 loop is CASSQVGDTEAFF. For the CDR3, the DNA is TGTGCCAGCAGCCAAGTGGGGGACACTGAAGCTTTCTTT. Looking up the rest from reference TRBV14 and TRBJ1-1 gives the full variable domain: EAGVTQFPSHSVIEKGQTVTLRCDPISGHDNLYWYRRVMGKEIKFLLHFVKESKQDESGMPNNRFLAERTGGTYSTLKVQPAELEDSGVYFCASSQVGDTEAFFGQGTRLTVV.

This chain's CDR3 is CATSRDRGRSQFTEAFF. CDR3 bases: TGTGCCACCAGCAGAGATAGGGGCCGCAGTCAGTTCACTGAAGCTTTCTTT. J is TRBJ1-1 and V is TRBV15; possible D gene TRBD1, 5 bases. CDR3 size: 17 residues. V lost 0 bases and J lost 4, with 18 bases in between. Germline CDR1 is LNHNV and CDR2 is YYDKDF (reference sequence).

This clonotype has just a few counts. The chain links TRBV5-8 to TRBJ2-3; D perhaps matches TRBD1 (5 bases). V was cut by 6 bases and J by 4 bases, with 18 bases left in between. The germline V gene has CDR1 SGHTS and CDR2 YDEGEE. The CDR3 loop spans 15 amino acids. The CDR3 region has the DNA TGTGCCAGCAAGCAGGGCGCCACCTCCGCAGATACGCAGTATTTT. As protein: CASKQGATSADTQYF.

At least ten counts were recorded for this clonotype. The gene calls are TRBV29-1 and TRBJ2-2, with D tentatively TRBD1 (5 bases). CDR3 length: 15 residues. Germline V gene sequence: CDR1 SQVTM, CDR2 ANQGSEA. Trimming removed 3 bases at V and 1 base at J, with 12 bases between. DNA for the CDR3: TGCAGCGTTGAGGATTACAGGTTGAACACCGGGGAGCTGTTTTTT. Translated: CSVEDYRLNTGELFF.

About this clonotype: One end of the junction fails to match germline, which may point to a read error. The chain is built from TRBV3-1 and TRBJ2-1; tentatively, D is TRBD2 (5 bases). The CDR3 spans 16 residues. Germline CDR1 is LGHDT and CDR2 is YNNKEL (reference sequence). The CDR3 here is CAGSQSGGSSYNEQFF. The CDR3 nucleotides are TGTGCCGGCAGCCAATCGGGCGGGTCTTCCTACAATGAGCAGTTCTTC.

This clonotype has a count of ten or more. The CDR3 reads CASSLGLSGSNQPQHF. CDR3 bases: TGTGCCAGCAGTTTAGGTCTGTCAGGGAGCAATCAGCCCCAGCATTTT. The rearrangement joins TRBV12-3 or TRBV12-4 to TRBJ1-5; D might be TRBD1 (5 bases). V lost 1 base and J lost 1, with 11 bases in between. This CDR3 region has 16 residues.

CDR3 region: CSAAPNSGSWKTQYF. CDR3 coding DNA: TGCAGTGCTGCACCGAATAGCGGGAGTTGGAAGACCCAGTACTTC. This sequence joins TRBV20-1 and TRBJ2-5; 9 bases map to TRBD2. The length of the CDR3 is 15 residues. Germline CDR1 is DFQATT and CDR2 is SNEGSKA (reference sequence). V trimming: 5 bases; J trimming: 6 bases; junction bases outside the gene matches: 13.

Many counts were recorded for this clonotype. The J gene is TRBJ2-1, the V gene TRBV6-6; TRBD1 matches 8 bases. The junction had 2 bases not matched to a gene; V was cut back by 1 base and J by 0 bases. The V gene's germline CDR1 is MNHNY and CDR2 SVGAGI (reference sequence). The CDR3 consists of 16 residues. The DNA of the CDR3 is TGTGCCAGCAGTTACTTGCAGGGGGCCTCCTACAATGAGCAGTTCTTC. This codes for CASSYLQGASYNEQFF.

This clonotype was counted many times. V and J are TRBV19 and TRBJ1-1, with TRBD1 matching 8 bases. Germline CDR1 is LNHDA and CDR2 is SQIVND (reference sequence). There are 14 residues in the CDR3. The ends lost 8 bases at V and 0 bases at J; junction bases unmatched: 5. CDR3 sequence reads: CASRTGTLNTEAFF. CDR3 DNA sequence: TGTGCCAGTCGGACAGGGACGTTGAACACTGAAGCTTTCTTT.

This clonotype was observed many times. V usage is TRBV30 and J usage is TRBJ1-2; no reliable D call. The CDR3 length is 13 residues. V was cut by 0 bases and J by 4 bases, with 9 bases left in between. Germline V CDR1 and CDR2: GTSNPN, SVGIG (reference sequence). This CDR3 is CAWSVRVSYGYTF. The CDR3 coding sequence is TGTGCCTGGAGTGTACGGGTTTCCTATGGCTACACCTTC.

This clonotype was detected many times. The gene calls are TRBV2 and TRBJ2-7, with 13 bases matching TRBD2. There are 18 residues in the CDR3. CDR1 and CDR2 from the germline V gene are SNHLY and FYNNEI. V shed 3 bases, J shed 0 bases, and the junction held 8 bases outside the gene matches. In nucleotides, the CDR3 is TGTGCCAGCAGTGATATGAGGACTAGCGGGAGTTCCTCCTACGAGCAGTACGTC. It codes for CASSDMRTSGSSSYEQYV.

There are many counts of this clonotype. The V call is TRBV12-3 or TRBV12-4, the J call TRBJ2-3, with D perhaps matching TRBD1 (6 bases). V lost 2 bases to trimming and J lost 1 base, with 10 bases between them. The CDR3 totals 15 residues. The chain's CDR3 is CASSLNRDGTDTQYF. For the CDR3, the DNA is TGTGCCAGCAGTTTAAACAGGGACGGCACAGATACGCAGTATTTT.

In this sample, this clonotype turned up many times. This chain uses TRBV12-3 or TRBV12-4 with TRBJ2-4; no firm D call. The length of the CDR3 is 17 residues. Trimming removed 6 bases from V and 2 bases from J, with 20 bases in between. The CDR3 loop reads CASSVGRVLLSKNIQYF. In DNA, the CDR3 is TGTGCCAGCAGCGTAGGAAGGGTCCTTTTATCCAAAAACATTCAGTACTTC.